A selection of T cell receptor beta chains follows, all from one sample in a study of cytomegalovirus exposure and HLA in healthy donors. The table came from immunoSEQ multiplex PCR; TCRdb's copy has only in-frame clones and leaves some out. The table shows about 300,000 clones, with more than 75% occurring only once. The sequenced material came from PBMCs. These receptors came from a woman between 18 and 29 years old in good health and CMV-seronegative. CDR3s leave out the opening cysteine and the closing phenylalanine or tryptophan. D genes are given only for firm matches.

TRBJ2-7 | . | TRBV7-8 | ASSLELAAAEQY
TRBJ1-1 | . | TRBV28 | ASSFSGRPF
TRBJ1-2 | . | TRBV6-1 | ASRRTRGDYGYT
TRBJ2-3 | TRBD1 | TRBV5-1 | ASSWGQLTDTQY
TRBJ1-1 | TRBD1 | TRBV5-1 | ASSPIGGDRNTEAF
TRBJ2-3 | . | TRBV10-3 | AISREATDTQY
TRBJ2-7 | . | TRBV6-1 | ASSGGQAITYEQY
TRBJ1-5 | . | TRBV15 | ATSRDRASNQPQH
TRBJ2-7 | . | TRBV7-9 | ASHDVGNEQY
TRBJ1-5 | . | TRBV7-2 | ASSQQGWGQPQH
TRBJ1-4 | TRBD1 | TRBV5-6 | ASSTGTVEKLF
TRBJ2-1 | TRBD2 | TRBV11-3 | ASSARTSGTSGEQF
TRBJ1-3 | TRBD1 | TRBV6-1 | ASGGPQGAKNTIY
TRBJ1-2 | . | TRBV6-5 | ASTNPSVGGGGYT
TRBJ2-3 | . | TRBV5-6 | ASSLPRGEGAGDTQY
TRBJ2-7 | TRBD1 | TRBV2 | ASSDSQGAYEQY
TRBJ2-7 | . | TRBV6-1 | ASSEISWGLSYEQY
TRBJ2-2 | . | TRBV9 | AKRGFCTGELF
TRBJ2-1 | TRBD2 | TRBV27 | ASSLGTTYNEQF
TRBJ2-7 | . | TRBV5-1 | ASSPRELRGQY
TRBJ2-1 | . | TRBV2 | ASSRGHAGSNEQF
TRBJ1-1 | TRBD1 | TRBV7-2 | ASSPRQGANTEAF
TRBJ2-7 | TRBD1 | TRBV2 | ASSEGPRQGLGSYEQY
TRBJ2-1 | TRBD2 | TRBV5-4 | ASSILAVNEQF
TRBJ2-3 | TRBD2 | TRBV9 | ASSVPTAGGSDTQY
TRBJ2-7 | . | TRBV2 | ASSGYRQSYEQY
TRBJ1-3 | . | TRBV5-1 | ASSLGTASGNTIY
TRBJ2-7 | . | TRBV28 | ASRIDYEQY
TRBJ1-4 | TRBD1 | TRBV19 | ASSQLGGSGEKLF
TRBJ2-7 | . | TRBV7-2 | ASSGLHEQY
TRBJ1-1 | TRBD1 | TRBV27 | ASRTGLLTTEAF
TRBJ2-7 | TRBD2 | TRBV29-1 | SVEDPGLAGTPYEQY
TRBJ2-1 | TRBD2 | TRBV30 | ASKSRPNSGSHNEQF
TRBJ2-1 | . | TRBV27 | ASSDYLEQF
TRBJ1-5 | . | TRBV19 | ASSITGRGNQPQH
TRBJ1-1 | TRBD1 | TRBV18 | ASSSTGQGTNTEAF
TRBJ2-3 | TRBD2 | TRBV27 | ASSLLAGARNTQY
TRBJ1-2 | TRBD1 | TRBV30 | AWAYPEPGTGFGYT
TRBJ2-7 | TRBD1 | TRBV28 | ASAKPGAGQATY
TRBJ2-3 | TRBD2 | TRBV7-3 | ASSLGLAGVDTQY
TRBJ1-1 | TRBD1 | TRBV10-2 | ASSTGTGRDGGAF
TRBJ1-1 | . | TRBV18 | ASSPITGTNTEAF
TRBJ1-2 | TRBD1 | TRBV6-1 | ASSQDLGTVEGYT
TRBJ1-5 | TRBD1 | TRBV28 | ASSLGTGLRNQPQH
TRBJ1-1 | . | TRBV7-9 | ASTMGLLNTEAF
TRBJ1-3 | . | TRBV7-9 | ASSQFQGSGNTIY
TRBJ2-2 | TRBD2 | TRBV6-6 | ASRGLAYTGELF
TRBJ1-3 | . | TRBV2 | ASSRAGGEVRNTIY
TRBJ2-1 | TRBD2 | TRBV29-1 | SVEDWGGSSYNEQF
TRBJ2-7 | . | TRBV4-1 | ASSQQSGYEQY
TRBJ1-1 | . | TRBV27 | ASSFSRRGTEAF